This TCR beta chain originates from a study of T cells in Graves' hyperthyroidism and ophthalmopathy (dated 2019 in TCRdb). About the study as a whole: Peripheral blood was collected at initial diagnosis, before any treatment. A discovery cohort of roughly 100 patients, about 40 with Graves' ophthalmopathy and fewer than 65 with stable Graves' hyperthyroidism, was used to find distinguishing TCR V-J signatures. Whether ophthalmopathy could be predicted prospectively was tested in an independent validation cohort made up of roughly 20 hyperthyroidism patients plus 17 patients who later progressed to ophthalmopathy. The 75 to 100 discovery patients were randomly divided into training and test sets at a 7:3 ratio. Thyroid tissue and blood T-cell repertoires from roughly 6 Graves' hyperthyroidism patients were also compared in the study. After sampling, hyperthyroidism patients received methimazole starting at 30 mg daily, and ophthalmopathy patients received high-dose intravenous methylprednisolone. According to the paper, TCR Vbeta CDR3 sequencing was carried out on 135 peripheral blood samples, which came from some 41 ophthalmopathy, 70 to 80 hyperthyroidism and about 17 progressor patients.

Amplification of TCR beta CDR3 regions was carried out from RNA transcripts. A first-round RT-PCR of the TCR CDR3 used the HTBI primer set with the Qiagen OneStep RT-PCR kit. Libraries were constructed in a second round of multiplex PCR, after which size selection and purification were performed. The libraries were sequenced on an Illumina HiSeq2000 using paired-end 100 bp reads. The paper's data handling went like this. SOAPnuke was used to process the raw data, throwing out any read that contained adapters or uncalled bases, had a mean Phred below 15, or lacked an exact constant-primer or identifier match. COPE v1.2.5 was used to merge the high-quality paired reads, and each unique nucleotide sequence was defined as a clonotype. MiTCR v1.1 was used to align clonotypes to the IMGT TRBV, TRBD and TRBJ reference segments. The analysis was restricted to V-J combinations with a frequency above 0.0001, which together covered approximately 99% of the repertoires. A TCS score was defined as the ratio of F50 (clonal expansion) to E x V (chaos), with BLOSUM62-based TCRdist applied between CDR3 peptides within each V-J. Welch's t-statistics and random forest reduced 514 V-J features to 13, which were used in a naive Bayes classifier (R e1071). TCRdb's own reprocessing of the public reads used fastp at Q25 and MiXCR and kept productive beta chains. CDR3 protein duplicates are merged, each entry listing the most common genes and DNA. The V and J calls here are based on TCRdb, not the publication. The sample table lists about 350,000 distinct CDR3 sequences, 15% to 20% of them with a count of one. About a sixth of the sample is taken by the ten largest.

Ophthalmopathy patients had moderately to severely active disease, Clinical Activity Score of at least 3, NOSPECS grade of at least 4, and duration under 3 months. Any patient with an uncontrolled infection, another autoimmune disease, pregnancy or lactation was excluded. Diagnoses were established on the basis of clinical symptoms, serum thyroxine and TRAb, thyroid ultrasound, and orbital computed tomography. PBMCs were isolated from about 10 ml of fresh peripheral blood by Ficoll-Paque density gradient centrifugation. Trizol reagent was used to extract total RNA, and RNA quality was then checked on an Agilent 2100 Bioanalyzer. On this clonotype itself: What antigen it recognizes has not been identified. No quality values exist for individual bases; no much larger clone is one base distant.

What the authors observed across the whole study: A model built on a 13 V-J signature distinguished ophthalmopathy from stable hyperthyroidism, reaching around 87% sensitivity and approximately 81% specificity in cross-validation and 80%/75% in testing. In validation, the model predicted progression to ophthalmopathy with over 65% sensitivity and roughly 72% specificity, a median of approximately 6.7 months before onset. Most expanded thyroid clonotypes (frequency above 0.001) were also found in blood, which suggests that blood repertoires may mirror thyroid immune responses. Sample size was not statistically predetermined, and investigators were not blinded to group allocation.

From V the trimming removes 3 bases and from J it removes 5 bases, while the gene matches leave 13 bases of the junction unaccounted for. Spanning cysteine to phenylalanine, the CDR3 consists of 17 amino acids. Only the CDR3 region is kept as DNA, spanning 51 bases read in frame from base 1. The germline V gene (reference sequence) supplies CDR1 LNHDA and CDR2 SQIVND. The sample comprised blood. The rearrangement combines TRBV19 with TRBJ2-5, and TRBD2 aligns with 9 junction nucleotides. The sequence was obtained from a woman between 40 and 50 years old with Graves' ophthalmopathy. The nucleotide sequence reads TGTGCCAGTAGTATCAAAGTAGGCGGGAGGGCCCTGGAGACCCAGTACTTC. This sequence encodes CASSIKVGGRALETQYF.